This is a list of T cell receptor beta chains from one sample in a study of blood T cell repertoires in COVID-19. The method was immunoSEQ multiplex PCR; TCRdb's version includes in-frame clones alone and lacks a portion of them. The sample carries just over 300,000 clones, about 90% recorded once. The specimen was peripheral blood. The receptors stem from a woman between 25 and 40 years old with COVID-19, enrolled during active disease. Both conserved end residues are part of each CDR3.

j_call	v_call	cdr3_length	cdr3_aa
TRBJ1-1	TRBV28	11	CATTQDSGAFF
TRBJ2-7	TRBV11-2	15	CASSLGAGQGYEQYF
TRBJ1-2	TRBV30	13	CAWSLTANYGYTF
TRBJ2-7	TRBV10-3	13	CAISEYGSAEQYF
TRBJ1-1	TRBV12-5	13	CASGGGPNTEAFF
TRBJ1-2	TRBV6-5	14	CASSKQGANYGYTF
TRBJ2-1	TRBV19	14	CASKWERGTKEQFF
TRBJ1-5	TRBV5-8	13	CASSLSNNQPQHF
TRBJ2-2	TRBV7-2	16	CASSLARLRNTGELFF
TRBJ1-6	TRBV5-5	13	CASSLVTNSPLHF
TRBJ1-3	TRBV2	12	CASSRQGNTIYF
TRBJ2-7	TRBV4-3	13	CASSQGFRGEQYF
TRBJ1-1	TRBV24-1	13	CATSERSSTEAFF